This T cell receptor beta chain was found in a study of OX40 agonist ivuxolimab in advanced cancers. Some background on the complete study: Ivuxolimab, which targeted the costimulatory receptor OX40 (CD134), was an agonistic, fully human IgG2 monoclonal antibody. Prior anti-PD-1, anti-PD-L1 or anti-CTLA-4 therapy was permitted, and approximately 40% of dose-escalation patients had received checkpoint inhibitors. Intravenous ivuxolimab was administered to patients every 2 weeks at six dose levels: 0.01, 0.1, 0.3, 1.5, 3 and 10 mg/kg. The point of sequencing TCRbeta in the periphery was to test whether ivuxolimab changed TCR sequence diversity and drove clonal T-cell expansion. In the dose-escalation cohort, approximately 82% of patients were male, and the mean age was 60 years with a range of about 23 to 79. The paper reports the monotherapy dose-escalation portion (N of about 50 patients) of the phase I ivuxolimab trial. Of the approximately 53 patients in dose escalation, some 20 had hepatocellular carcinoma, around 15 had melanoma, 9 had renal cell carcinoma and 9 had head and neck cancer. Partial responses were achieved by three dose-escalation patients, of whom one had hepatocellular carcinoma and two had cutaneous melanoma.

The paper's findings and limits, for the study overall: In the 0.1-3.0 mg/kg groups, partial responders had among the lowest normalized peripheral clonal expansion, particularly in CD8+ T cells. At doses from 0.1 to 3.0 mg/kg, clonal expansion was seen in both CD4+ and CD8+ blood T cells between baseline and week 6. Antigen specificity was not determined for the clonally expanded peripheral T cells. Low levels of normalized T-cell clonal expansion were also seen in some nonresponding patients. After ivuxolimab, more expanded clones were found on average in CD8+ T cells than in CD4+ T cells.

The trial excluded patients who had a history of autoimmune disease or who were on systemic immunosuppression. In every dose cohort, peripheral blood was drawn for TCR sequencing at baseline, cycle 4 day 1, and cycle 7 day 1. Samples were obtained from an open-label, multicenter, first-in-human phase I dose-escalation trial of ivuxolimab. The trial enrolled adults with locally advanced or metastatic head and neck squamous cell, hepatocellular, melanoma or renal cell carcinoma. Before TCR sequencing, CD4+ T cells and CD8+ T cells from peripheral blood were sorted into separate populations. As regards this clone: Its antigen remains undetermined. No much larger clone exists at a distance of one base, and base qualities are not known.

The CDR3 numbers 14 residues from cysteine through phenylalanine. The kept DNA is CDR3 alone, 42 bases in frame from the first base. To sequence the TCRbeta CDR3 region, genomic DNA was isolated from the sorted cells. TCRbeta CDR3 regions were sequenced using the immunoSEQ Assay. Here the immuneACCESS table is served through TCRdb, limited to in-frame sequences with V and J called. Missing clones are a known gap in these copies; in checked studies unresolved V genes cover under half, and the rest lacks a known reason. The sample profile shows roughly 60,000 clones; 85% of them were found once. The top ten hold around 4.7% of the sample.

The sequenced sample was CD4+ or CD8+ T cells sorted from blood, obtained in a trial of the OX40 agonist ivuxolimab. The origin of this receptor is an adult with an advanced solid tumor such as melanoma, head and neck, liver or kidney cancer. The rearranged chain carries TRBV21-1 and TRBJ2-3; the table's TRBD1 call for D was not verified on the DNA. TRBV21-1 is a known pseudogene. The bases are TGTGCCAGCAGCAATGTTGGCAGTTCGGATACGCAGTATTTT. Its coded protein is CASSNVGSSDTQYF.